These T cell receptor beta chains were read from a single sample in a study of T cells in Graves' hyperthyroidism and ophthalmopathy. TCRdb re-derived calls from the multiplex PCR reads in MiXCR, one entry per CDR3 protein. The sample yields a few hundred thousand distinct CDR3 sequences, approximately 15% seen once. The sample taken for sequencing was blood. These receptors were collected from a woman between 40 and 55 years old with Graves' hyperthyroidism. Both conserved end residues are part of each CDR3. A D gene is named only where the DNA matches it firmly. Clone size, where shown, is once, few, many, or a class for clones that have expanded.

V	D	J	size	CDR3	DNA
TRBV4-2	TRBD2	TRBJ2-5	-	CASSLGLAGVAQETQYF	TGTGCCAGCAGCCTCGGACTAGCGGGAGTAGCCCAAGAGACCCAGTACTTC
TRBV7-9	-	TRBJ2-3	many	CASRPWTGDTQYF	TGTGCCAGCAGACCATGGACGGGAGATACGCAGTATTTT
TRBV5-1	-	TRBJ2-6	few	CASSLGVTSGANVLTF	TGCGCCAGCAGCCTGGGCGTTACCTCTGGGGCCAACGTCCTGACTTTC
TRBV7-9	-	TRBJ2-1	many	CASSGVRANEQFF	TGTGCCAGCAGCGGGGTTAGGGCTAATGAGCAGTTCTTC
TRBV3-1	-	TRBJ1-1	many	CASSQGRTVMGPGTEAFF	TGTGCCAGCAGCCAAGGGCGAACAGTAATGGGCCCTGGCACTGAAGCTTTCTTT
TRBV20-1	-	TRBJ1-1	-	CSGRGGGWDTEAFF	TGCAGTGGTAGGGGGGGGGGATGGGACACTGAAGCTTTCTTT
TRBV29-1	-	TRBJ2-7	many	CSVEVKWEQYF	TGCAGCGTTGAAGTAAAGTGGGAGCAGTACTTC
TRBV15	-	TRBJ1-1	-	CATSRDIGGRPTEAFF	TGTGCCACCAGCAGAGATATCGGGGGGCGTCCCACTGAAGCTTTCTTT
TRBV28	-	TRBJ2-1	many	CASSLKGTLYNEQFF	TGTGCCAGCAGTTTGAAGGGGACCCTCTACAATGAGCAGTTCTTC
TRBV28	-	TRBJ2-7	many	CASSGRYEQYF	TGTGCCAGCAGTGGCAGATACGAGCAGTACTTC
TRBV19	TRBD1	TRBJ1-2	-	CASSITGDSYGYTF	TGTGCCAGTAGTATTACTGGGGACAGCTATGGCTACACCTTC
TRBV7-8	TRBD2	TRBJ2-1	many	CASSRTRNNEQFF	TGTGCCAGCAGCCGGACTAGAAACAATGAGCAGTTCTTC
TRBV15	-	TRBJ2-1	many	CATWDGHNEQFF	TGTGCCACCTGGGACGGACACAATGAGCAGTTCTTC
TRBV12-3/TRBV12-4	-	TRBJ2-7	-	CASSLKMTGYEQYF	TGTGCCAGCAGTTTAAAGATGACTGGTTACGAGCAGTACTTC
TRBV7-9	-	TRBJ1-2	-	CASSLAGTEANYGYTF	TGTGCCAGCAGCTTAGCCGGGACTGAAGCTAACTATGGCTACACCTTC
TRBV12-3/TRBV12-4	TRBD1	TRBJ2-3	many	CASSLRQGITTDTQYF	TGTGCCAGCAGTCTAAGACAGGGAATAACCACAGATACGCAGTATTTT
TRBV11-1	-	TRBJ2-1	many	CASSLGVTSGANEQFF	TGTGCCAGCAGCTTAGGTGTGACCAGCGGAGCTAATGAGCAGTTCTTC
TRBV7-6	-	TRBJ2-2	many	CASSLVGGSETGELFF	TGTGCCAGCAGCTTAGTAGGAGGGAGCGAAACCGGGGAGCTGTTTTTT
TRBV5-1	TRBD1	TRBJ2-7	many	CASSFGDRGGYEQYF	TGCGCCAGCAGCTTTGGGGACAGGGGAGGCTACGAGCAGTACTTC
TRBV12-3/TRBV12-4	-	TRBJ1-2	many	CASRSTGQLYGYTF	TGTGCCAGCCGCTCGACAGGCCAGCTCTATGGCTACACCTTC
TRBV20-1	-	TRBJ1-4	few	CSVTRVGATNEKLFF	TGCAGTGTCACTCGGGTCGGTGCAACTAATGAAAAACTGTTTTTT
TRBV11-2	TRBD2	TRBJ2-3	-	CASSEGLAGSDTQYF	TGTGCCAGCAGTGAGGGGCTAGCGGGCTCAGATACGCAGTATTTT
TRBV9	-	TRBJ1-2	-	CASSPSGGQVYGYTF	TGTGCCAGCAGCCCGAGTGGGGGGCAGGTCTATGGCTACACCTTC
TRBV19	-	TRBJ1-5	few	CASSKGTSEQPQHF	TGTGCCAGTAGTAAAGGGACATCTGAACAGCCCCAGCATTTT
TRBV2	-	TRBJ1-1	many	CASSEKGEAFF	TGTGCCAGCAGTGAAAAGGGTGAAGCTTTCTTT
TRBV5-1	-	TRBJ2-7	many	CASSIGQNSYEQYF	TGCGCCAGCAGCATCGGACAGAACTCCTACGAGCAGTACTTC
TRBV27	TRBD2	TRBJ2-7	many	CASSRTSGRQEQYF	TGTGCCAGCAGCAGGACTAGCGGGAGGCAAGAGCAGTACTTC
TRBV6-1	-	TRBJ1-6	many	CASSEGGQYNSPLHF	TGTGCCAGCAGTGAAGGGGGGCAATATAATTCACCCCTCCACTTT
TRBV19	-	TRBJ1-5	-	CASQGGASNQPQHF	TGTGCCAGCCAGGGAGGCGCGAGCAATCAGCCCCAGCATTTT
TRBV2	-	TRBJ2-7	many	CASSTRDYEQYF	TGTGCCAGCAGTACCAGGGACTACGAGCAGTACTTC
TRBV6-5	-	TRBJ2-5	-	CASSYWDQETQYF	TGTGCCAGCAGTTACTGGGACCAAGAGACCCAGTACTTC
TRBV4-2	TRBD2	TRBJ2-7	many	CASSQADRDYNYEQYF	TGTGCCAGCAGCCAAGCTGACCGGGACTACAACTACGAGCAGTACTTC